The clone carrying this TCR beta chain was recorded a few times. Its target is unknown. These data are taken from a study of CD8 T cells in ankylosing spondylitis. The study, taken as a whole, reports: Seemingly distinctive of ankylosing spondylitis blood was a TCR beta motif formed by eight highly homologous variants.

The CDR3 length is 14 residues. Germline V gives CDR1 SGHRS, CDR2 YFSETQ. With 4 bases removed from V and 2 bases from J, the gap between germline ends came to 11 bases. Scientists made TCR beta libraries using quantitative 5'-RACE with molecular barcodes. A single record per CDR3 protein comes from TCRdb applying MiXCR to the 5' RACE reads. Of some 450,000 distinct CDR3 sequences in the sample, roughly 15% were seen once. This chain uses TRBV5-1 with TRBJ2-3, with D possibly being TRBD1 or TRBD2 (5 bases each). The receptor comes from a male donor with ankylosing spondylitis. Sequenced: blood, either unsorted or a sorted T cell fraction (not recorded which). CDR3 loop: CASSPGPHTDTQYF. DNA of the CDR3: TGCGCCAGCAGCCCGGGACCTCACACAGATACGCAGTATTTT.